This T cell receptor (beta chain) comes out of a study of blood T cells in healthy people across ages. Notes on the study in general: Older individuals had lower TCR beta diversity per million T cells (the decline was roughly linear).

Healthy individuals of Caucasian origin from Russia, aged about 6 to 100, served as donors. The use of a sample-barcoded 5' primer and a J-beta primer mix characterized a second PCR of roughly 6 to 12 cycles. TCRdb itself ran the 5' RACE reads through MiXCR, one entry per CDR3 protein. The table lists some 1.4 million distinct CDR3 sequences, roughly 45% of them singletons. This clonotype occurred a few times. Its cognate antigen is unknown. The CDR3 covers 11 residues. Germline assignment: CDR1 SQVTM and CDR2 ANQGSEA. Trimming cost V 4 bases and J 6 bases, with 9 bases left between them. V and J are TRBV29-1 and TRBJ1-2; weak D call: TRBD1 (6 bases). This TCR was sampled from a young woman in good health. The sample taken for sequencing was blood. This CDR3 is CSVAGDNGYTF. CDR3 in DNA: TGCAGCGTTGCGGGGGACAATGGCTACACCTTC.